Sequencing of this T cell receptor (beta chain) was carried out in a study of CD8 T cells in Susac syndrome. CDR1 GTSNPN and CDR2 SVGIG come from the germline V gene (reference sequence). Trimming took off 0 bases at V and 4 bases at J, with 10 bases between the two ends. This CDR3 spans 13 amino acids. Reverse transcription of roughly 0.5 to 1 ug RNA was performed with random hexamers. A multiplex approach, immunoSEQ multiplex PCR, amplified TCR beta CDR3 across 54 Vbeta and 13 Jbeta. Using its own MiXCR run on the immunoSEQ multiplex PCR reads, TCRdb lists one record per CDR3 protein. Of 250,000 to 300,000 distinct CDR3 sequences listed, about 85% are singletons.

Source material: CD8+ T cells from PBMCs. The chain links TRBV30 to TRBJ2-7; TRBD1 might be the D (5 bases). The origin of this receptor is a human donor with multiple sclerosis. The CDR3 DNA follows: TGTGCCTGGAGTGTAGGGGTGGAGTACGAGCAGTACTTC. Its translation: CAWSVGVEYEQYF.